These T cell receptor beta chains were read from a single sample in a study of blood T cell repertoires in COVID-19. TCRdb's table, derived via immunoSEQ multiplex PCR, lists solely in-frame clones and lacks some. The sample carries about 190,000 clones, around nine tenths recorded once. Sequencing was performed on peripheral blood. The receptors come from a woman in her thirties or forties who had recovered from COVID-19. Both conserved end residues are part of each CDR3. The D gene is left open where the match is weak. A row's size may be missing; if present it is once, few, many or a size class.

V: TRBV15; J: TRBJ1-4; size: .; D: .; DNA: TGTGCCACCAGCAGAGCCGCGACTAATGAAAAACTGTTTTTT; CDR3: CATSRAATNEKLFF
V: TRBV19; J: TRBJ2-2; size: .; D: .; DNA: TGTGCCAGTACCCCCTCCGCGAACACCGGGGAGCTGTTTTTT; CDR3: CASTPSANTGELFF
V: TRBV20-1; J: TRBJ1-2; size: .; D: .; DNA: TGCAGTGCTAGGGGGCCATATGGCTACACCTTC; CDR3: CSARGPYGYTF
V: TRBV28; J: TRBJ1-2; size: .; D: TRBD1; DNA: TGTGCCAGCGGGACAGGGGGCTATGGCTACACCTTC; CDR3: CASGTGGYGYTF
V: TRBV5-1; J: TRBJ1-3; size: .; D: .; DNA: TGCGCCAGCAGCTTGCAGCAGGGCTCTGGAAACACCATATATTTT; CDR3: CASSLQQGSGNTIYF
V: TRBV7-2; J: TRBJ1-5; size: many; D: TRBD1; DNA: TGTGCCAGCAGCAAGCGACAGGGTCAGCCCCAGCATTTT; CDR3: CASSKRQGQPQHF
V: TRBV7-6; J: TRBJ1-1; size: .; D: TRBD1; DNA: TGTGCCAGCAGCTTAGCGCCAATGACAGGGGGGGACACTGAAGCTTTCTTT; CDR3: CASSLAPMTGGDTEAFF
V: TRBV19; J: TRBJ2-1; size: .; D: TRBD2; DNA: TGTGCCAGTAGTATAGGACTAGCGGTCCGGGGGGAGCAGTTCTTC; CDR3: CASSIGLAVRGEQFF
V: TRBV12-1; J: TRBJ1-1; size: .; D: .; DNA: TGTGCCAGCAGCTTCCGGAGCACTGAAGCTTTCTTT; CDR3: CASSFRSTEAFF
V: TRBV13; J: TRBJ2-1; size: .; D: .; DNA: TGTGCCAGCAGCATGACTAGGATCGGTGAGCAGTTCTTC; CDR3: CASSMTRIGEQFF
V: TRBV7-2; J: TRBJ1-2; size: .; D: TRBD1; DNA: TGTGCCAGCAGCTTAGCTGGGGACAGGGGCTATGGCTACACCTTC; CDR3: CASSLAGDRGYGYTF
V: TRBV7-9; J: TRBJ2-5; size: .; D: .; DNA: TGTGCCAGCAGCCCCCGGACAGCCCAAGAGACCCAGTACTTC; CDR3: CASSPRTAQETQYF
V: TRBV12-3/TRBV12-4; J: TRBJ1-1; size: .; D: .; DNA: TGTGCCAGCAGTTTGCAGGAAAACACTGAAGCTTTCTTT; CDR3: CASSLQENTEAFF
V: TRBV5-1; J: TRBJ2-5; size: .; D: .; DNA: TGCGCCAGCAGCCTGGGCCGAGGAGGAGAGACCCAGTACTTC; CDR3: CASSLGRGGETQYF
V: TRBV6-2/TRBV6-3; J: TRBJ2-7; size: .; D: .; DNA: TGTGCCAGCAGTTACTCGATAGGGCGGGGAGCCTACGAGCAGTACTTC; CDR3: CASSYSIGRGAYEQYF
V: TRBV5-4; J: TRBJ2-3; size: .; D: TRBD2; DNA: TGTGCCAGCAGCTTGACTAGCGGGACCTACACAGATACGCAGTATTTT; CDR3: CASSLTSGTYTDTQYF
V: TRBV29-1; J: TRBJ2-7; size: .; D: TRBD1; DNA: TGCAGCGTTGAAGATAAGGGTGGGACAGGGGGCGAGCAGTACTTC; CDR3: CSVEDKGGTGGEQYF
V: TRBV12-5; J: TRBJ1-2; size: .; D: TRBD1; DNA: TGTGCTAGTGGTTTATCAGGGGGCCGAGGCTACACCTTC; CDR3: CASGLSGGRGYTF
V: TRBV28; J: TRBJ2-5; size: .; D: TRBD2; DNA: TGTGCCAGCAGTCGACTAGCGGGAGGTCAAGAGACCCAGTACTTC; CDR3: CASSRLAGGQETQYF
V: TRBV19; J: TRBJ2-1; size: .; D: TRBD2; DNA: TGTGCCAGTAGTATTCTAGCGGGAGGGAATGAGCAGTTCTTC; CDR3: CASSILAGGNEQFF
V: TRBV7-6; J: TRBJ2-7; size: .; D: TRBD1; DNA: TGTGCCAGCAGCCCCGGACAGGGTACATCCTACGAGCAGTACTTC; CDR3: CASSPGQGTSYEQYF
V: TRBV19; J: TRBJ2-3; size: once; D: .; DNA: TGTGCCAGTAGTATGGGAGGATCTAGCACAGATACGCAGTATTTT; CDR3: CASSMGGSSTDTQYF
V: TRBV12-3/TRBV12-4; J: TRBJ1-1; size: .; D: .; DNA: TGTGCCAGCAGTTTTCGGACAAACACTGAAGCTTTCTTT; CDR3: CASSFRTNTEAFF
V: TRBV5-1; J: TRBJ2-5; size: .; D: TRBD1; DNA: TGCGCCAGCAGCTTAGGACAGGGGGCCCAAGAGACCCAGTACTTC; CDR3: CASSLGQGAQETQYF
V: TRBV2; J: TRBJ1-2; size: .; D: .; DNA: TGTGCCAGCAGTTGGGAACAGGGATATGGCTACACCTTC; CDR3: CASSWEQGYGYTF